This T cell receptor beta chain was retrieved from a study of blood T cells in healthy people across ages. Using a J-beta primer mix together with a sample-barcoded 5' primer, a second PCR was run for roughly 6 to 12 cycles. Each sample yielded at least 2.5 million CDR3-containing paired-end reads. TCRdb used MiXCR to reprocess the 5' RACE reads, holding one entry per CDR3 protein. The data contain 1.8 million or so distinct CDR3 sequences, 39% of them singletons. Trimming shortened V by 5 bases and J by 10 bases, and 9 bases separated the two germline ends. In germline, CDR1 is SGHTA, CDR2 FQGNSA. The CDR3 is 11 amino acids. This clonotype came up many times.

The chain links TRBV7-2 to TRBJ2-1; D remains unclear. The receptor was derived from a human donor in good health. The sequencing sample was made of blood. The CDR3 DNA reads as TGTGCCAGCAGCCTCCGTCGGGAGCAGTTCTTC. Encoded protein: CASSLRREQFF.